This T cell receptor beta chain is drawn from a study of T cell repertoires in cytomegalovirus infection. Germline loops: CDR1 KGHSH, CDR2 LQKENI. CDR3 length equals 15 residues. The V end lost 3 bases, the J end lost 2 bases, and 11 bases lay between the germline ends. TCRdb re-called the reads through MiXCR, storing one row per CDR3 protein. This repertoire shows 60,000 to 85,000 distinct CDR3 sequences, about 22% found once; its top ten account for around 77%. Notes on this clonotype: Its matching antigen is unknown.

Study observations and caveats: The cumulative frequency of public TCR beta families distinguished individuals who carried CMV together with the relevant HLA. Ex vivo responses were dominated by HLA-C-restricted CMV-specific TCR beta clonotypes.

This TCR was sampled from a human donor in good health (CMV status not recorded). Some clones in this sample may be carry-over from other donors' samples. The J gene is TRBJ1-5, the V gene TRBV18, with D maybe TRBD1 (6 bases). Sequencing was carried out using PBMCs, sequenced either directly or after in vitro stimulation (not recorded which). This chain's CDR3 is CASSPQDSGNQPQHF. In DNA, the CDR3 is TGTGCCAGCTCACCCCAGGACAGTGGCAATCAGCCCCAGCATTTT.